Here is one T cell receptor (beta chain) with its context. This CDR3 has 16 amino acids. Germline V CDR1 and CDR2: SEHNR, FQNEAQ (reference sequence). V lost 3 bases, J lost 3 bases, and 15 bases lay in between. This entry is derived from a study of blood T cell repertoires in COVID-19. Per the authors' pipeline: Cell counts per sample came from amplifying reference gene primers. Sequencing used immunoSEQ multiplex PCR; TCRdb keeps in-frame clones, though not all of them. V and J calls and clone size are those listed in that table; D and trimming were worked out from the DNA. The sample records a few hundred thousand clones, approximately 85% being singletons.

The chain carries TRBV7-9 and TRBJ2-1; tentatively, D is TRBD2 (6 bases). The receptor was derived from a man between 25 and 39 years old who had recovered from COVID-19. The sample consisted of PBMCs or T cells enriched from blood (not recorded which). The CDR3 here is CASSFGTSRNYNEQFF. The CDR3 nucleotides read TGTGCCAGCAGCTTTGGAACTAGCCGGAACTACAATGAGCAGTTCTTC.